This TCR beta chain came from a study of beta chain features in type 1 diabetes. Overall study context: Healthy donors resembled patients in age, gender and cell yields. Study observations and caveats: Type 1 diabetes patients had TCRB CDR3s that were shorter (moderately but significantly so) in all four CD4+ subsets. Any HLA-type effect on TCRB rearrangement remained unresolved here.

In germline, CDR1 is LNHDA, CDR2 SQIVND (reference sequence). The CDR3 has 14 amino acids. Expressed TCRB transcripts were sequenced, since all the RNA that had been isolated was reverse transcribed. TCRdb's copy holds only in-frame clones and misses some; the assay was immunoSEQ multiplex PCR. The sample holds fewer than 650,000 clones, roughly 15% seen once. With regard to this clone: The antigen remains undetermined.

CD4+ naive, central memory, regulatory and stem cell-like memory cells were sorted via CD45RO/CCR7/CD25/CD127/CD95/CD27. This chain joins TRBV19 and TRBJ2-5, with 10 bases that match TRBD1. The DNA matches TRBJ2-7 better at its end, which makes the J call doubtful. The specimen was naive CD4+ T cells from blood. The clonotype comes from a man younger than 30 in good health. The CDR3 region has the DNA TGTGCCAGTAGTCGCCGGGACAGGGGTTACGAGCAGTACTTC. Protein sequence: CASSRRDRGYEQYF.